This T cell receptor (beta chain) was sequenced for a study of glioma-infiltrating T cells. TCR alpha and beta CDR3 regions were amplified from RNA using iRepertoire nested multiplex PCR. TCRdb re-called the multiplex PCR reads with MiXCR, one entry per CDR3 protein. Of more than 95,000 distinct CDR3 sequences detected, approximately 25% appear once; the ten largest clones hold about 15%. This CDR3 contains 15 residues. The V gene's germline CDR1 is SGHTA and CDR2 FQGTGA. J lost 0 bases, V lost 5 bases, and 4 bases had no gene match. In its sample, this clonotype was seen a few times. The origin of this receptor is a human donor with low-grade glioma or glioblastoma, undergoing nonglioma brain surgery, or in good health (not recorded which). Sequenced sample: glioma tissue, nonneoplastic brain tissue, or PBMCs (not recorded which). This chain uses TRBV7-3 with TRBJ2-3; 8 bases fit TRBD1. For the CDR3, the DNA is TGTGCCAGCAGCCCAGGGGGCGCAAGCACAGATACGCAGTATTTT. It yields the protein CASSPGGASTDTQYF.